The 5 T cell receptor beta chains below come from one sample, sequenced in a study of radiotherapy plus CTLA-4 blockade in lung cancer. Assay used: immunoSEQ multiplex PCR; TCRdb lists only in-frame clones, some missing. Here the sample spans about 45,000 clones, 70% to 80% being singletons. Specimen: peripheral blood, collected from a patient treated with radiotherapy plus ipilimumab. The source of these receptors is a human donor with non-small cell lung cancer who had stable disease on radiotherapy plus ipilimumab.

The chain is built from TRBV4-1 and TRBJ1-2, with 7 positions matching TRBD1. Germline V gene data show CDR1 as MGHRA and CDR2 as YSYEKL. There are 19 residues in the CDR3. V was clipped by 0 bases and J by 1 base; unmatched bases: 14. This CDR3 is CASSQDSGQAEWRNYGYTF. The CDR3 DNA follows: TGCGCCAGCAGCCAAGATTCCGGACAGGCAGAATGGCGTAACTATGGCTACACCTTC.

V and J are TRBV7-8 and TRBJ2-7; possibly TRBD1 for D (7 bases). V was shortened by 5 bases and J by 4 bases, with 9 bases between the two germline ends. The CDR3 has 12 amino acids. Germline V gene lookup returns CDR1 SGHVS and CDR2 FQNEAQ. The CDR3 reads CASSQGGYEQYF. CDR3 coding DNA: TGTGCCAGCAGCCAGGGGGGTTACGAGCAGTACTTC.

The genes are TRBV7-9 and TRBJ2-7; 9 positions agree with TRBD1. The CDR3 contains 13 residues. The junction had 3 bases not matched to a gene; V was cut back by 4 bases and J by 5 bases. Looked up from germline, CDR1 is SEHNR and CDR2 is FQNEAQ (reference sequence). The CDR3 nucleotides are TGTGCCAGCAGCTCCGGGACAGGGAACGAGCAGTACTTC. It encodes CASSSGTGNEQYF.

The chain couples TRBV5-1 to TRBJ2-3; D possibly corresponds to TRBD1 (6 bases). The CDR3 contains 14 residues. Trimming took 5 bases from V and 5 from J, leaving 15 bases between them. Germline loops: CDR1 SGHRS, CDR2 YFSETQ. Written as DNA, the CDR3 is TGCGCCAGCAGGGCGACAGGTGGTGGAGATACGCAGTATTTT. It specifies CASRATGGGDTQYF.

The chain joins TRBV9 to TRBJ1-1; D is uncertain. Germline CDR1 is SGDLS and CDR2 is YYNGEE. Trimming took off 4 bases at V and 1 base at J, with 11 bases between the two ends. The CDR3 covers 14 residues. CDR3 amino acids: CASSPLDENTEAFF. In DNA form, the CDR3 reads TGTGCCAGCAGCCCCCTAGATGAGAACACTGAAGCTTTCTTT.